This entry features one TCR beta chain sequence. Its antigen is currently unknown. A read error is possible here, since a much larger clone lies one base away. These data are taken from a study of post-analysis software for immune sequencing data. Broader study findings: The study found TRBV5-6, TRBV5-1 and TRBV20-1 among about 5 TRBV segments more frequent in patients than controls. Those with multiple sclerosis, the patient group, showed significantly lower normalized Chao1 diversity than controls. Batch-matched samples strongly co-clustered by F measure.

TCR beta cDNA libraries had unique molecular identifiers. There were 1 to 10 million T cells, and roughly 0.5 million cDNA molecules came from them. TCRdb analysed the PCR reads with MiXCR anew, one entry per CDR3 protein. Seen here are 450,000 to 700,000 distinct CDR3 sequences, 44% observed once, and the top ten hold more than 1.5%. CDR1 is SGHRS and CDR2 is YFSETQ in the germline V gene. This CDR3 comprises 15 residues. This sequence was found in a girl aged 10-17 years with multiple sclerosis. Sequencing used blood. The genes are TRBV5-1 and TRBJ2-6; 8 nucleotides align to TRBD1. This CDR3 reads CASSIGSGQVNVRTF. DNA of the CDR3: TGCGCCAGCAGCATAGGATCGGGACAGGTCAACGTCCGGACTTTC.